The following is a T cell receptor (beta chain) sequence with its context. Methods used by the authors: How many nucleated cells were present was estimated from reference gene primer amplification. Clones were read by immunoSEQ multiplex PCR, and TCRdb kept only the in-frame ones, dropping some. V, J and clone size are those of that table, while D and trimming were read from the DNA. Of some 700,000 clones in the sample, around 90% were seen once. The data stem from a study of blood T cell repertoires in COVID-19. Study in general: The United States, Italy and Spain were the sources of the acute and convalescent COVID-19 samples. The cDNA or gDNA used as material had been derived from T cells, B-cell-depleted T cells, or PBMCs.

Per germline, CDR1 SGHRS and CDR2 YFSETQ. V was pared by 4 bases and J by 0 bases, with 13 bases between. The CDR3 length is 16 residues. The chain combines TRBV5-1 with TRBJ2-2; D may be TRBD2 (5 bases). The sample was peripheral blood. This TCR was sampled from a woman between 18 and 29 years old with acute or convalescent COVID-19. CDR3 in amino acids: CASSPAGSANTGELFF. The CDR3 DNA sequence: TGCGCCAGCAGCCCCGCGGGCAGCGCGAACACCGGGGAGCTGTTTTTT. The full variable domain, completed using reference TRBV5-1 and TRBJ2-2, is KAGVTQTPRYLIKTRGQQVTLSCSPISGHRSVSWYQQTPGQGLQFLFEYFSETQRNKGNFPGRFSGRQFSNSRSEMNVSTLELGDSALYLCASSPAGSANTGELFFGEGSRLTVL.